This entry lists 30 T cell receptor beta chains sequenced from one sample in a study of T cells in Graves' hyperthyroidism and ophthalmopathy. Amplification targeted TCR beta CDR3 regions from RNA transcripts. A first-round RT-PCR of the TCR CDR3 used the HTBI primer set. One entry per CDR3 protein results from TCRdb running MiXCR on the multiplex PCR reads. The repertoire has around 350,000 distinct CDR3 sequences, more than 12% of them found once; the top ten carry roughly 21%. What was sequenced was blood. Receptors originate from a woman in her twenties or thirties with Graves' ophthalmopathy.

This chain uses TRBV11-2 with TRBJ2-3; TRBD1 aligns across 10 bases. CDR3 size: 15 residues. The germline V gene has CDR1 SGHAT and CDR2 FQNNGV. After removal of 3 bases from V and 3 bases from J, the junction contained 3 bases not matched to a gene. This CDR3 is CASSFGDRGTDTQYF. As DNA, the CDR3 is TGTGCCAGCAGCTTCGGGGACAGGGGTACAGATACGCAGTATTTT.

This clonotype showed up just a few times. This chain connects TRBV7-9 to TRBJ2-2, with D perhaps matching TRBD1 (6 bases). Germline V gene lookup returns CDR1 SEHNR and CDR2 FQNEAQ (reference sequence). V dropped 8 bases and J dropped 2 bases, with 9 bases sitting between them. The CDR3 loop spans 13 amino acids. CDR3 DNA sequence: TGTGCCAGCGCAGGGACAAACACCGGGGAGCTGTTTTTT. The encoded protein is CASAGTNTGELFF. Combining the CDR3 with reference TRBV7-9 and TRBJ2-2 gives the whole variable domain DTGVSQNPRHKITKRGQNVTFRCDPISEHNRLYWYRQTLGQGPEFLTYFQNEAQLEKSRLLSDRFSAERPKGSFSTLEIQRTEQGDSAMYLCASAGTNTGELFFGEGSRLTVL.

The chain combines TRBV9 with TRBJ2-7; a possible D gene is TRBD1 (5 bases). Germline-derived CDR1 and CDR2 are SGDLS and YYNGEE. Trimming removed 5 bases at V and 5 bases at J, with 11 bases between. The CDR3 runs to 12 residues. In nucleotides, the CDR3 is TGTGCCAGCAGTGCAGGGTTCAACGAGCAGTACTTC. Its translation: CASSAGFNEQYF.

Turning to this clonotype: Being one base from a much bigger clone, this may be a read error. The V and J genes are TRBV6-2 or TRBV6-3 and TRBJ2-1; tentatively, D is TRBD1 (6 bases). The end of the DNA fits TRBJ2-7 better, so the J call may be wrong. The CDR3 is 15 residues long. Germline assignment: CDR1 MNHEY and CDR2 SVGEGT. CDR3 DNA sequence: TGTGCCAGCAAAAAGGGACACCAAATGTACAATGAGCAGTACTTC. As protein: CASKKGHQMYNEQYF.

A few counts support this clonotype. V gene TRBV4-1 combines with J gene TRBJ2-1; D may be TRBD1 (6 bases). The V end was cut by 4 bases, the J end by 6 bases, with 16 bases between. In germline, CDR1 is MGHRA, CDR2 YSYEKL. The CDR3 has 15 residues. CDR3: CASSPGGRWRNEQFF. The CDR3 nucleotides are TGCGCCAGCAGCCCTGGGGGCCGTTGGCGCAATGAGCAGTTCTTC.

This clonotype has a handful of counts. This chain uses TRBV5-1 with TRBJ1-2; unclear D gene. V lost 3 bases to trimming and J lost 0 bases, with 18 bases between them. The CDR3 has 17 residues. Germline CDR1 SGHRS, CDR2 YFSETQ. The CDR3 here is CASSSMPRTDTNYGYTF. Here the CDR3 DNA reads TGCGCCAGCAGCTCCATGCCTCGGACTGACACTAACTATGGCTACACCTTC.

This clonotype was recorded at least ten times. V usage is TRBV2 and J usage is TRBJ1-1, with D possibly being TRBD1 (6 bases). Germline V gene data show CDR1 as SNHLY and CDR2 as FYNNEI. This CDR3 has 16 amino acids. Trimming removed 3 bases at V and 0 bases at J, with 14 bases between. CDR3 bases: TGTGCCAGCAGTGAGTTGGCAGGGGTTTTGAACACTGAAGCTTTCTTT. Amino acid sequence: CASSELAGVLNTEAFF.

V gene TRBV19 combines with J gene TRBJ1-5; D may be TRBD1 (5 bases). The CDR3 consists of 18 residues. Trimming stripped 3 bases from V and 7 bases from J, with 25 bases between. Germline V gene sequence: CDR1 LNHDA, CDR2 SQIVND (reference sequence). This CDR3 is CASSIFELWSGIGQPQHF. The CDR3 DNA reads TGTGCCAGTAGTATTTTTGAGCTTTGGTCAGGGATAGGCCAGCCCCAGCATTTT. The entire variable domain, with the rest obtained from reference TRBV19 and TRBJ1-5, is as follows: DGGITQSPKYLFRKEGQNVTLSCEQNLNHDAMYWYRQDPGQGLRLIYYSQIVNDFQKGDIAEGYSVSREKKESFPLTVTSAQKNPTAFYLCASSIFELWSGIGQPQHFGDGTRLSIL.

The chain combines TRBV12-3 or TRBV12-4 with TRBJ2-6; 8 bases map to TRBD1. With V trimmed by 8 bases and J by 1 base, 10 bases remained unmatched. This CDR3 has 17 amino acids. The CDR3 nucleotides are TGTGCCAGCTTCGGTACAGGGGGAACTTCTGGGGCCAACGTCCTGACTTTC. Its protein product is CASFGTGGTSGANVLTF.

This clonotype has a count of ten or more. The chain links TRBV7-3 to TRBJ2-1, with 7 positions matching TRBD2. The CDR3 loop spans 16 amino acids. The ends lost 0 bases at V and 0 bases at J; junction bases unmatched: 2. Germline loops: CDR1 SGHTA, CDR2 FQGTGA. The chain's CDR3 is CASSLTGGGSYNEQFF. DNA for the CDR3: TGTGCCAGCAGCTTAACGGGCGGGGGCTCCTACAATGAGCAGTTCTTC.

Ten or more counts support this clonotype. The J gene is TRBJ2-5, the V gene TRBV9; 7 positions match TRBD2. With 0 bases clipped from V and 5 bases from J, the junction kept 7 bases outside the gene matches. CDR1 is SGDLS and CDR2 is YYNGEE in the germline V gene. The CDR3 sequence is 15 residues long. CDR3 sequence reads: CASSVAGGIGETQYF. Written as DNA, the CDR3 is TGTGCCAGCAGCGTAGCCGGGGGGATCGGGGAGACCCAGTACTTC.

This clonotype was detected ten times or more. The V and J genes are TRBV15 and TRBJ2-3; 7 bases are a match to TRBD2. The CDR3 is 18 amino acids. V gave up 3 bases and J gave up 6 bases; unmatched junction bases: 18. Per germline, CDR1 LNHNV and CDR2 YYDKDF (reference sequence). CDR3 coding DNA: TGTGCCACCAGCAGGGGGGGGTTAGGAAAGTCACCGGAGGATACGCAGTATTTT. Protein sequence: CATSRGGLGKSPEDTQYF.

For this clonotype: A much larger clone differs by one base, so this may be a read error. The chain recombines TRBV12-3 or TRBV12-4 with TRBJ1-5; perhaps TRBD1 as D (6 bases). This CDR3 has 15 amino acids. Trimming stripped 4 bases from V and 10 bases from J, with 20 bases between. CDR3 in amino acids: CASSSTQGGNRPQHF. CDR3 DNA sequence: TGTGCCAGCAGTTCTACACAGGGAGGGAATCGCCCCCAGCATTTT.

This clonotype was seen at least ten times. J is TRBJ2-7 and V is TRBV11-3, with TRBD1 identical over 8 bases. The CDR3 length is 15 residues. Germline values: CDR1 SGHNT, CDR2 YENEEA. With V trimmed by 4 bases and J by 0 bases, 5 bases remained unmatched. In DNA, the CDR3 is TGTGCCAGCAGCTCGCGGGACAGGAGCTCCTACGAGCAGTACTTC. It yields the protein CASSSRDRSSYEQYF.

This clonotype was observed a few times. V and J are TRBV7-2 and TRBJ2-1; 10 positions match TRBD2. In germline, CDR1 is SGHTA, CDR2 FQGNSA. V gave up 5 bases and J gave up 7 bases; unmatched junction bases: 11. This CDR3 spans 16 amino acids. The CDR3 DNA follows: TGTGCCAGCAGCCCCCAGAGAGCGGGGGGGCTTAATGAGCAGTTCTTC. It specifies CASSPQRAGGLNEQFF.

This clonotype has at least ten counts. V is TRBV2 and J is TRBJ2-3, with TRBD2 identical over 8 bases. This CDR3 is built from 15 residues. V trimming: 7 bases; J trimming: 2 bases; junction bases outside the gene matches: 8. Germline assignment: CDR1 SNHLY and CDR2 FYNNEI. This CDR3 reads CASKQRGRYTDTQYF. The CDR3 nucleotides are TGTGCCAGCAAACAGCGGGGGCGCTACACAGATACGCAGTATTTT.

The V call is TRBV9, the J call TRBJ2-3; tentative D call: TRBD2 (5 bases). Germline V CDR1 and CDR2: SGDLS, YYNGEE. The CDR3 is 15 residues long. Trimming removed 6 bases from V and 0 bases from J, with 14 bases in between. CDR3 residues: CASTHDGVSTDTQYF. CDR3 in DNA: TGTGCCAGCACCCATGACGGGGTTAGCACAGATACGCAGTATTTT.

This clonotype was detected many times. This chain joins TRBV28 and TRBJ1-5; D unresolved. The V end lost 6 bases, the J end lost 0 bases, and 9 bases lay between the germline ends. There are 14 residues in the CDR3. CDR1 is MDHEN, CDR2 SYDVKM, per germline. CDR3 bases: TGTGCCAGCAGGCTCCAGGATAGCAATCAGCCCCAGCATTTT. Translation: CASRLQDSNQPQHF.

The rearrangement uses TRBV27 and TRBJ1-1, with TRBD1 as a possible D gene (5 bases). The CDR3 length is 14 residues. The germline CDR1 and CDR2 sequences are MNHEY and SMNVEV (reference sequence). V was trimmed by 4 bases and J by 7 bases, leaving 16 bases between them. The CDR3: CASSSFPGAYEAFF. The CDR3 DNA follows: TGTGCCAGCAGTTCTTTTCCCGGGGCATATGAAGCTTTCTTT.

This clonotype was observed many times. The CDR3 spells CASSNRGPGQLNSPLHF. CDR3 nucleotides: TGTGCCAGCAGTAACAGGGGGCCGGGACAGCTTAATTCACCCCTCCACTTT. J is TRBJ1-6 and V is TRBV28; 9 bases align to TRBD1. V gave up 5 bases and J gave up 6 bases; unmatched junction bases: 11. The CDR3 extends over 17 amino acids. Germline assignment: CDR1 MDHEN and CDR2 SYDVKM.

This clonotype has a count of ten or more. The chain links TRBV27 to TRBJ1-2, with D possibly being TRBD1 (6 bases). CDR1 is MNHEY and CDR2 is SMNVEV in the germline V gene (reference sequence). CDR3 length: 14 residues. With 8 bases removed from V and 2 bases from J, the gap between germline ends came to 15 bases. CDR3 bases: TGTGCCAGCTCACGGTCCACAGGGAACTATGGCTACACCTTC. Translation: CASSRSTGNYGYTF.

This clonotype has ten or more counts. The J gene is TRBJ2-1, the V gene TRBV12-3 or TRBV12-4, with D maybe TRBD1 (5 bases). Trimming shortened V by 3 bases and J by 5 bases, and 14 bases separated the two germline ends. CDR3 length equals 15 residues. The CDR3 DNA is TGTGCCAGCAGTTTCCGAGGACATTTAAACAATGAGCAGTTCTTC. It specifies CASSFRGHLNNEQFF.

The gene calls are TRBV18 and TRBJ2-1; D is perhaps TRBD1 (6 bases). The CDR3 is made up of 14 amino acids. Per germline, CDR1 KGHSH and CDR2 LQKENI. Trimming removed 5 bases from V and 1 base from J, with 9 bases in between. CDR3 nucleotide sequence: TGTGCCAGCTCAGAAACAGGGTCCTACAATGAGCAGTTCTTC. Translated, it gives CASSETGSYNEQFF. The variable domain in full, completed from reference TRBV18 and TRBJ2-1, reads NAGVMQNPRHLVRRRGQEARLRCSPMKGHSHVYWYRQLPEEGLKFMVYLQKENIIDESGMPKERFSAEFPKEGPSILRIQQVVRGDSAAYFCASSETGSYNEQFFGPGTRLTVL.

This clonotype was seen a few times. The rearrangement links TRBV9 to TRBJ2-1; unclear D gene. The CDR3 sequence is 12 residues long. V was shortened by 0 bases and J by 7 bases, with 5 bases between the two germline ends. Germline V gene sequence: CDR1 SGDLS, CDR2 YYNGEE. The CDR3 sequence is CASSVDQNEQFF. CDR3 nucleotide sequence: TGTGCCAGCAGCGTAGACCAGAATGAGCAGTTCTTC.

The chain carries TRBV29-1 and TRBJ1-1; D is unresolved. The CDR3 loop spans 11 amino acids. Germline-derived CDR1 and CDR2 are SQVTM and ANQGSEA. Trimming left V 4 bases short and J 7 bases short, with 10 bases between. DNA for the CDR3: TGCAGCGTTGTGACGGGCATTGAAGCTTTCTTT. Amino acids: CSVVTGIEAFF.

This clonotype was detected ten times or more. The chain combines TRBV28 with TRBJ1-1; D gene ambiguous. Trimming removed 6 bases from V and 3 bases from J, with 11 bases in between. The CDR3 is 13 amino acids. Germline values: CDR1 MDHEN, CDR2 SYDVKM. In DNA form, the CDR3 reads TGTGCCAGCAGGGGGTGGCCCTACACTGAAGCTTTCTTT. The encoded protein is CASRGWPYTEAFF.

This clonotype was detected ten times or more. The chain is built from TRBV12-3 or TRBV12-4 and TRBJ1-1; no clear D gene. Trimming left V 6 bases short and J 5 bases short, with 16 bases between. There are 14 residues in the CDR3. CDR3 sequence (DNA): TGTGCCAGCAGCAACCTGGGCGTGGGGACTGAAGCTTTCTTT. Translated: CASSNLGVGTEAFF.

The chain uses TRBV29-1 and TRBJ2-3, with 9 bases that match TRBD2. The CDR3 is made up of 15 amino acids. Trimming at V came to 7 bases and at J to 6 bases, leaving 14 bases not matched to a gene. Germline CDR1 SQVTM, CDR2 ANQGSEA. The CDR3, as DNA: TGCAGCGCCTACTCCCGGCGGGGGGGCCGGGATACGCAGTATTTT. This sequence encodes CSAYSRRGGRDTQYF.

This rearrangement joins TRBV20-1 to TRBJ2-3; maybe TRBD2 (5 bases). The CDR3 extends over 14 amino acids. V lost 3 bases and J lost 2, with 12 bases in between. The germline V gene has CDR1 DFQATT and CDR2 SNEGSKA (reference sequence). CDR3 sequence (DNA): TGCAGTGCTAGTCCGACTACTAACACAGATACGCAGTATTTT. It is translated as CSASPTTNTDTQYF.

The CDR3 nucleotides read TGTGCCAGCAGTTACCTCGGGCCCTCTGGAAACACCATATATTTT. Encoded protein: CASSYLGPSGNTIYF. This rearrangement joins TRBV6-5 to TRBJ1-3; D is uncertain. This CDR3 is built from 15 residues. In germline, CDR1 is MNHEY, CDR2 SVGAGI. V was trimmed by 2 bases and J by 0 bases, leaving 8 bases between them.